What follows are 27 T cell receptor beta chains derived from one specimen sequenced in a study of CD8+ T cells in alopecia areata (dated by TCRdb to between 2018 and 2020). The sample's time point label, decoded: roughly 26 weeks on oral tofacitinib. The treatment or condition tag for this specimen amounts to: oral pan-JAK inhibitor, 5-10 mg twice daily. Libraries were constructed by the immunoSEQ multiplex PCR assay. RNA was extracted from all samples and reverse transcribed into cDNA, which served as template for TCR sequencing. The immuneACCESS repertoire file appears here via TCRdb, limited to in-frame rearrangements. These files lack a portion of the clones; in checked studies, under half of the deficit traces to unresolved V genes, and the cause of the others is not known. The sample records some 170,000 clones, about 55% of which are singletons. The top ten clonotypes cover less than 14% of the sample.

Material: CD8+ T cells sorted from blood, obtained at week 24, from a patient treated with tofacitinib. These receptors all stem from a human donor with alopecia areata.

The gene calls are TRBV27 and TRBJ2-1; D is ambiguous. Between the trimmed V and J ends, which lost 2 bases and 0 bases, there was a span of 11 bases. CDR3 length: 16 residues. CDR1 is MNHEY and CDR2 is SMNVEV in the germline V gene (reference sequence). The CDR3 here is CASSLRVSTSYNEQFF. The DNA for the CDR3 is TGTGCCAGCAGTTTAAGGGTCAGTACCTCCTACAATGAGCAGTTCTTC.

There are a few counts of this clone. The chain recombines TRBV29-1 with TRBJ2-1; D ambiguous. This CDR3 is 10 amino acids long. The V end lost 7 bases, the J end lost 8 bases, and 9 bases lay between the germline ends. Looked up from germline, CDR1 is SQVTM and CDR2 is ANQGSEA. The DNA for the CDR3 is TGCAGCGCTGTCACGGATGAGCAGTTCTTC. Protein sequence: CSAVTDEQFF.

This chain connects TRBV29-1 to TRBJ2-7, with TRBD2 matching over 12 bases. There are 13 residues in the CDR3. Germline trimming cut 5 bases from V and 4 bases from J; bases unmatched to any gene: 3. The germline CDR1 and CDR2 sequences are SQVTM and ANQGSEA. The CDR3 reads CSVMTSGGYEQYF. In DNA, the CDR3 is TGCAGCGTTATGACTAGCGGGGGTTACGAGCAGTACTTC.

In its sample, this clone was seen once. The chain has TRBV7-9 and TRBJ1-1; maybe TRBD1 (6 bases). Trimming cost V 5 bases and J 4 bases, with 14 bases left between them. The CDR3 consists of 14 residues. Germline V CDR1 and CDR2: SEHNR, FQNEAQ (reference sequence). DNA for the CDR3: TGTGCCAGCAGCCCCCGGACAGACCCCACTGAAGCTTTCTTT. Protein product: CASSPRTDPTEAFF.

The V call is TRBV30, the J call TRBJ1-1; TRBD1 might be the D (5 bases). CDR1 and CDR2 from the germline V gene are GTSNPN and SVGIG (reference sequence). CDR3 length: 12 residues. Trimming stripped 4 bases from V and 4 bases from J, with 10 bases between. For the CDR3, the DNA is TGTGCCTGGAATCGGGGCTTCACTGAAGCTTTCTTT. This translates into CAWNRGFTEAFF.

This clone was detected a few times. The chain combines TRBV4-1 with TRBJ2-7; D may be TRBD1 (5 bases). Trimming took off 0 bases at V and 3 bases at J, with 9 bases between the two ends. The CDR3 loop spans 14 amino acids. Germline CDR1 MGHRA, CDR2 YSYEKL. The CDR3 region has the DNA TGCGCCAGCAGCCAAGAGACAGATGGCTACGAGCAGTACTTC. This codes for CASSQETDGYEQYF.

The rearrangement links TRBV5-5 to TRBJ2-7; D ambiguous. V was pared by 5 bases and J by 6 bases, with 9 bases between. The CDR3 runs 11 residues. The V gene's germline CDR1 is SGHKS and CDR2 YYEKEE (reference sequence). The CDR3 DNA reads TGTGCCAGCAGTGAGAGTTCCGAGCAGTACTTC. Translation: CASSESSEQYF.

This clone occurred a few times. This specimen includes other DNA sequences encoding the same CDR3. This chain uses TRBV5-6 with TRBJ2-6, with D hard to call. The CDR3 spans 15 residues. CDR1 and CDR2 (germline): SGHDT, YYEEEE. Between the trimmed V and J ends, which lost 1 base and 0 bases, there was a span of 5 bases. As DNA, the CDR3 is TGTGCCAGCAGCTTGTCGGGCTCTGGGGCCAACGTCCTGACTTTC. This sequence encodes CASSLSGSGANVLTF.

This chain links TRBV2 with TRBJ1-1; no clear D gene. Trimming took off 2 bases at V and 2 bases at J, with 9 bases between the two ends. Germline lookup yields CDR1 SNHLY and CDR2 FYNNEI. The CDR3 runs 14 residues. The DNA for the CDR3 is TGTGCCAGCAGTGAATTCGGTACCAACACTGAAGCTTTCTTT. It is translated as CASSEFGTNTEAFF. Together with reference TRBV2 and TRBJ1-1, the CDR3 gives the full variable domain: EPEVTQTPSHQVTQMGQEVILRCVPISNHLYFYWYRQILGQKVEFLVSFYNNEISEKSEIFDDQFSVERPDGSNFTLKIRSTKLEDSAMYFCASSEFGTNTEAFFGQGTRLTVV.

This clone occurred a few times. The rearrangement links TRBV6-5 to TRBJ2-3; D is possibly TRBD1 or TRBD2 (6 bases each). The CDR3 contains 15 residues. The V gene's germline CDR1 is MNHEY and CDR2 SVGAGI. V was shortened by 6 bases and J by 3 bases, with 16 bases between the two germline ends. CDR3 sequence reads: CASSLVGGPTDTQYF. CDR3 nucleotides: TGTGCCAGCAGCTTGGTGGGGGGCCCGACAGATACGCAGTATTTT.

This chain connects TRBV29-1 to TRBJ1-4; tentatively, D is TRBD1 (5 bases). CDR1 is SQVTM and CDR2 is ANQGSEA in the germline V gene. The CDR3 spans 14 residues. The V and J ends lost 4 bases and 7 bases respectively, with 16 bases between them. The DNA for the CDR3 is TGCAGCGTTGTTCTTCCAGGGCCCCTTGAAAAACTGTTTTTT. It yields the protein CSVVLPGPLEKLFF.

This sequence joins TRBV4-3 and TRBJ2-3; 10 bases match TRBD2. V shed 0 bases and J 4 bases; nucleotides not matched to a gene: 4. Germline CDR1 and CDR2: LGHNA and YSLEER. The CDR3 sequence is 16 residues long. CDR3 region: CASSQDQRGGADTQYF. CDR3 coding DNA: TGCGCCAGCAGCCAAGATCAGCGGGGGGGTGCAGATACGCAGTATTTT.

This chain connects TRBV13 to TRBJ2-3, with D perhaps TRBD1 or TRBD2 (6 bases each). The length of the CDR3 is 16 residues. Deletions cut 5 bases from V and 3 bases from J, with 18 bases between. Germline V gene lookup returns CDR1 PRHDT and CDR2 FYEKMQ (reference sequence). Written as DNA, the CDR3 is TGTGCCAGCAGCCACGCGAGGGGGGCGGCGACAGATACGCAGTATTTT. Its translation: CASSHARGAATDTQYF.

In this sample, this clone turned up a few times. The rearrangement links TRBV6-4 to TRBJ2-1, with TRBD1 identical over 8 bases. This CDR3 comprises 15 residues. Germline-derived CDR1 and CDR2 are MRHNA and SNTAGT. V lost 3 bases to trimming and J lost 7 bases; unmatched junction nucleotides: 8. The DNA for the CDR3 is TGTGCCAGCAGTGATAGAGGACAGGGCCGTAATGAGCAGTTCTTC. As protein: CASSDRGQGRNEQFF.

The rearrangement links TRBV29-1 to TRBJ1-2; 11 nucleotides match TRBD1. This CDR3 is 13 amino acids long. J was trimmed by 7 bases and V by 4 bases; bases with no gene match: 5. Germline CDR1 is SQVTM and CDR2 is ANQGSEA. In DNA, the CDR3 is TGCAGCGTTGTCGGACAGGGGGCAGGTGGCTACACCTTC. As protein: CSVVGQGAGGYTF.

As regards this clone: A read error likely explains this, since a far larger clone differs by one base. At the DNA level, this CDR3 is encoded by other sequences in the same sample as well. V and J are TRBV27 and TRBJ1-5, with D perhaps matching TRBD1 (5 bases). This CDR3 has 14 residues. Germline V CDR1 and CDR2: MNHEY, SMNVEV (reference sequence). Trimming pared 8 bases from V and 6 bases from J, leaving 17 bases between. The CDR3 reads CASREVGGGQPQHF. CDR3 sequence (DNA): TGTGCCAGCCGGGAGGTGGGGGGGGGTCAGCCCCAGCATTTT.

The CDR3 sequence is CSVEEQGAHGYTF. CDR3 in DNA: TGCAGCGTTGAAGAACAGGGTGCACATGGCTACACCTTC. The chain joins TRBV29-1 to TRBJ1-2, with D perhaps TRBD1 (6 bases). CDR1 is SQVTM, CDR2 ANQGSEA, per germline. With 0 bases removed from V and 6 bases from J, the gap between germline ends came to 11 bases. The CDR3 length is 13 residues. Complete variable domain (other parts from reference TRBV29-1 and TRBJ1-2): SAVISQKPSRDICQRGTSLTIQCQVDSQVTMMFWYRQQPGQSLTLIATANQGSEATYESGFVIDKFPISRPNLTFSTLTVSNMSPEDSSIYLCSVEEQGAHGYTFGSGTRLTVV.

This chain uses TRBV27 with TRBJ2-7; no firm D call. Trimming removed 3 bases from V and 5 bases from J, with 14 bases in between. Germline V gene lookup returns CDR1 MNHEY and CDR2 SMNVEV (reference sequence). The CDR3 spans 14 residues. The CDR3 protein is CASSFEVSPHEQYF. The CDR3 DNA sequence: TGTGCCAGCAGTTTTGAGGTCAGTCCCCACGAGCAGTACTTC.

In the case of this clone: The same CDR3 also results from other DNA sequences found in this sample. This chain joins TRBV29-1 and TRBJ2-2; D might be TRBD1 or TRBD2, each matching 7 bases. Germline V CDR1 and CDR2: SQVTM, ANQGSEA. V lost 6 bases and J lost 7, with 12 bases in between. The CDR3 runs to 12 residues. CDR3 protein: CSVRGEGGELFF. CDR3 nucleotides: TGCAGCGTCAGGGGGGAGGGCGGGGAGCTGTTTTTT.

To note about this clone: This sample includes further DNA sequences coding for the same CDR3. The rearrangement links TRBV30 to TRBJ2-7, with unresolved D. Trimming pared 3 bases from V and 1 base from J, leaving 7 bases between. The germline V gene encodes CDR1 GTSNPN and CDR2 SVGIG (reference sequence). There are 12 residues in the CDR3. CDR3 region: CAWSPGSYEQYF. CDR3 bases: TGTGCCTGGAGCCCCGGTTCCTACGAGCAGTACTTC.

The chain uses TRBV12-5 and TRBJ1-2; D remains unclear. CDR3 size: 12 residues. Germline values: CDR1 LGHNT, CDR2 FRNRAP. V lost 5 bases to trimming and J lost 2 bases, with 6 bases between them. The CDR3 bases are TGTGCTAGTGGTACGTCCAACTATGGCTACACCTTC. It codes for CASGTSNYGYTF. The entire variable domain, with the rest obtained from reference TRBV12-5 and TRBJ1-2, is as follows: DARVTQTPRHKVTEMGQEVTMRCQPILGHNTVFWYRQTMMQGLELLAYFRNRAPLDDSGMPKDRFSAEMPDATLATLKIQPSEPRDSAVYFCASGTSNYGYTFGSGTRLTVV.

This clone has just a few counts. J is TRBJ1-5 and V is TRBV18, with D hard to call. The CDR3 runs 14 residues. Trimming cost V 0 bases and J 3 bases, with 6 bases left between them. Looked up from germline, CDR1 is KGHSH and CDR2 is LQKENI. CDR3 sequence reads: CASSPPGNNQPQHF. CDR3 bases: TGTGCCAGCTCACCACCTGGGAACAATCAGCCCCAGCATTTT.

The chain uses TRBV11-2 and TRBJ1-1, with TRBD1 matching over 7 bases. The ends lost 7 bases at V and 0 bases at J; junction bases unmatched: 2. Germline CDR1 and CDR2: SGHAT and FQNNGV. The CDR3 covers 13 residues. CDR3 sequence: CASIGQVNTEAFF. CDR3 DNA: TGTGCCAGCATCGGACAGGTGAACACTGAAGCTTTCTTT.

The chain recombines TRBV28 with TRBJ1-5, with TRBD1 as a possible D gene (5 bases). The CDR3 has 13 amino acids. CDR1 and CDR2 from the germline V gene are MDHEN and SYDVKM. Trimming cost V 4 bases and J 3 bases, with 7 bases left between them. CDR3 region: CASSWTPNQPQHF. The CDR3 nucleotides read TGTGCCAGCAGTTGGACACCCAATCAGCCCCAGCATTTT.

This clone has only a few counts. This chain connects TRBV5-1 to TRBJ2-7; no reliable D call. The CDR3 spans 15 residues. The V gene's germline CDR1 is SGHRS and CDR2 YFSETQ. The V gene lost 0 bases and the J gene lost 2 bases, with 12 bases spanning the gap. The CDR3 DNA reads TGCGCCAGCAGCTTGGCCTTGGGCAGTACCTACGAGCAGTACTTC. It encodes CASSLALGSTYEQYF.

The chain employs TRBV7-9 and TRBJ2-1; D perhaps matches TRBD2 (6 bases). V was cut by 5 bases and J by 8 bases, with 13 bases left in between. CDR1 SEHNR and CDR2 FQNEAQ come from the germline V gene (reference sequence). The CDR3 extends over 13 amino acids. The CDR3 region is CASSRDSGDEQFF. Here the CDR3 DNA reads TGTGCCAGCAGCCGGGACTCTGGGGATGAGCAGTTCTTC.

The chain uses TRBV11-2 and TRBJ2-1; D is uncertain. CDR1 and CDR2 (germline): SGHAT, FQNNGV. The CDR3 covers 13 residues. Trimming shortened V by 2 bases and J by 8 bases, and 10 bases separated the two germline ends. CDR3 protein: CASSLLRKDEQFF. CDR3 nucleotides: TGTGCCAGCAGCTTACTTAGGAAAGATGAGCAGTTCTTC.